This TCR beta chain was sequenced in a study of cytomegalovirus exposure and HLA in healthy donors. Study-level background: HLA-typed donors were the source of around 77 million unique TCRs held in an early data release. Regarding the study as a whole: Information on immune exposure was restricted to one variable (CMV serostatus). It was 150 to 200 TCR beta chains that were listed as cytomegalovirus-associated.

PCR was performed using 60 Vbeta and 13 Jbeta primers. Some clones are missing from TCRdb's copy, which holds only in-frame ones; the method was immunoSEQ multiplex PCR. The data show around 100,000 clones, 70% seen once. To note about this clone: The antigen is not known.

V lost 5 bases, J lost 0 bases, and 10 bases stayed unmatched. The CDR3 runs to 18 residues. Germline CDR1 reads WNHNN; CDR2 reads SYGVQD (reference sequence). The source material was PBMCs. The chain combines TRBV10-1 with TRBJ1-5; 10 bases align to TRBD1. The clonotype was recovered from a man in his forties in good health and CMV-seropositive. DNA of the CDR3: TGCGCCAGCAGTCCGAGGACAGGGGGTACTGATAGCAATCAGCCCCAGCATTTT. It codes for CASSPRTGGTDSNQPQHF.